This note documents a single TCR beta chain sequence. What antigen it recognizes has not been identified. It has no much larger one-base neighbor in the sample; base qualities were not kept. CDR1 LNHNV and CDR2 YYDKDF are derived from the germline V gene (reference sequence). Trimming leaves V shorter by 4 bases and J shorter by 8 bases, with the junction holding 8 bases beyond the gene matches. Reading from cysteine to phenylalanine, the CDR3 counts 15 amino acids. Just CDR3 DNA is preserved here, 45 bases in frame from base 1. The data were obtained in a study of blood T cell repertoires in COVID-19 (dated by TCRdb to 2018 to 2020). Notes on the research overall: Samples from collaborators originated in the United States, Italy and Spain and spanned both the acute and convalescent phases of COVID-19. The material from the prospective study consisted of cDNA or gDNA derived from T cells, B-cell-depleted T cells, or PBMCs. Deeply sampled blood TCRbeta repertoires from subjects exposed to, actively infected with, or recovered from COVID-19 were included in the dataset. A freely available public database, intended as a resource for researchers studying the immune response to SARS-CoV-2, is where the repertoires were released. The samples were drawn from the first 160 participants of the ongoing ImmuneRACE study and from 950 to 1,500 subjects provided by 6 global collaborators. Nearly every sample came with metadata listing a de-identified subject ID, COVID-19 status, age in years and sex. HLA class I and class II types, where available, came from metadata supplied by the sample provider rather than from assay-based typing. Here is what the overall study found, with its caveats: Clinical and demographic metadata were provided uncurated, with the amount varying by source and participant.

Another Seattle source contributed samples from volunteer blood donors who had recovered from COVID-19. The collaborating institutions used their own protocols to collect whole blood in K2EDTA tubes. Collaborator samples were shipped for TCRbeta analysis as frozen whole blood, isolated PBMCs, or DNA extracted from either sample type. The immunoSEQ Assay, a bias-controlled multiplex PCR, was used to amplify TCRbeta CDR3 regions from genomic DNA. From the authors' description of their analysis: The number of nucleated cells in each sample was estimated from the amplification of reference gene primers within the assay. To quantify the absolute abundance of each unique TCRbeta CDR3 rearrangement, sequence reads were collapsed and filtered. For each sample, productive Simpson clonality was calculated as the square root of Simpson's diversity index across productive rearrangements. The immuneACCESS repertoire file appears here via TCRdb, limited to in-frame rearrangements. These files lack a portion of the clones; in checked studies, under half of the deficit traces to unresolved V genes, and the cause of the others is not known. Clonal size and the V and J genes are those of that table, whereas D and trimming came from the DNA. This sample comprises around 260,000 clones, around 78% of them detected only once. The top ten constitute about 4.5% of the sample.

The rearranged segments are TRBV15 and TRBJ1-2; TRBD1 aligns with 12 central bases. The material sequenced was peripheral blood. The TCR comes from a man aged 55 to 70 who had recovered from COVID-19. The CDR3: CATSNPGTGGRGYTF. The sequenced DNA is TGTGCCACCAGCAACCCCGGGACAGGGGGCCGGGGCTACACCTTC.